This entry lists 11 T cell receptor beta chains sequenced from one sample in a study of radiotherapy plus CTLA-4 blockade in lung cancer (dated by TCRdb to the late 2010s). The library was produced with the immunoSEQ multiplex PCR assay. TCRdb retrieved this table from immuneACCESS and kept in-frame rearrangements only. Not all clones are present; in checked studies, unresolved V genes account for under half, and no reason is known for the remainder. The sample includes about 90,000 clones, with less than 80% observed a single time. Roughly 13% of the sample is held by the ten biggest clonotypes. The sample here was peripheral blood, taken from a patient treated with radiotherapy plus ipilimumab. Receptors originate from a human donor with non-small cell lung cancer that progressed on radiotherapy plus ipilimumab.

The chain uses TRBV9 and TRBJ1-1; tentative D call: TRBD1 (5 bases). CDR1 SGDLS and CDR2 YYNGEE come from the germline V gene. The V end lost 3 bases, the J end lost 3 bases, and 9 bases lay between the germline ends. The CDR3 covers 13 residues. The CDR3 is CASSGGADTEAFF. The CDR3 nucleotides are TGTGCCAGCAGCGGAGGGGCGGACACTGAAGCTTTCTTT.

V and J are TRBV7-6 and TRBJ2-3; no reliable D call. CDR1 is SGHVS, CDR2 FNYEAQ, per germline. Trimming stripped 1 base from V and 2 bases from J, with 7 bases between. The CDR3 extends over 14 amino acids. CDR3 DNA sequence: TGTGCCAGCAGCTTAGACTCATCCACAGATACGCAGTATTTT. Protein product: CASSLDSSTDTQYF.

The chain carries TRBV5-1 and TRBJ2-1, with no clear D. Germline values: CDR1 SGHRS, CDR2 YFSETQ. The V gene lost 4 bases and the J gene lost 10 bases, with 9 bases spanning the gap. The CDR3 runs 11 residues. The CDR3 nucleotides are TGCGCCAGCAGCGTATTCAACGAGCAGTTCTTC. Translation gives CASSVFNEQFF.

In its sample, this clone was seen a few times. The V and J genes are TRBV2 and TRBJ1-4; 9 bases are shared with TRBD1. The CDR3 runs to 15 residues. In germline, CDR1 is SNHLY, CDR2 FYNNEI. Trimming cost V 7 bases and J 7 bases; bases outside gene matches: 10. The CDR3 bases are TGTGCCAGCACCCTTCGACAGGGGGTCGCTGAAAAACTGTTTTTT. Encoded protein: CASTLRQGVAEKLFF.

CDR3: CASSLDGGTTNEKLFF. CDR3 DNA sequence: TGTGCCAGCAGTTTAGATGGGGGGACAACTAATGAAAAACTGTTTTTT. This chain connects TRBV28 to TRBJ1-4; maybe TRBD1 (5 bases). This CDR3 has 16 amino acids. The V and J ends lost 2 bases and 0 bases respectively, with 10 bases between them. Germline lookup yields CDR1 MDHEN and CDR2 SYDVKM.

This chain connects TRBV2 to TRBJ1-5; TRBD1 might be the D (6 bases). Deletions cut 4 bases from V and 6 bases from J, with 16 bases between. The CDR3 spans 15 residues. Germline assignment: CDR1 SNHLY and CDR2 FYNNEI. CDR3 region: CASSAEQGRTQPQHF. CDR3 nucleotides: TGTGCCAGCAGTGCGGAGCAGGGGCGGACTCAGCCCCAGCATTTT.

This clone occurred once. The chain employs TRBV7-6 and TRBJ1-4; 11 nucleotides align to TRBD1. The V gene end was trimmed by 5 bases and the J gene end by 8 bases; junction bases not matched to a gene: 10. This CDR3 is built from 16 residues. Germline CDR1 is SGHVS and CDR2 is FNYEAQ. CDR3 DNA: TGTGCCAGCAGCCCCAGCGGGACAGGGGGTTGGGAAAAACTGTTTTTT. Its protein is CASSPSGTGGWEKLFF.

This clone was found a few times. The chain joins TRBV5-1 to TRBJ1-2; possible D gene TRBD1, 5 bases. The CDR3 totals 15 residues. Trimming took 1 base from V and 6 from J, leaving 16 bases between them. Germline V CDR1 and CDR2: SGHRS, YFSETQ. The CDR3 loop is CASSLLQAGLHGYTF. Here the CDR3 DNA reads TGCGCCAGCAGCTTGTTGCAGGCAGGGCTACATGGCTACACCTTC.

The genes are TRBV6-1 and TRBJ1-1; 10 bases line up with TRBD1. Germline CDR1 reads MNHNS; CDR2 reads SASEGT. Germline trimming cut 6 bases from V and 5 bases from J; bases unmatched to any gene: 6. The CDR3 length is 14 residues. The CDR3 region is CASSLTGGRTEAFF. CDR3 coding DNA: TGTGCCAGCAGCTTGACAGGGGGCAGGACTGAAGCTTTCTTT.

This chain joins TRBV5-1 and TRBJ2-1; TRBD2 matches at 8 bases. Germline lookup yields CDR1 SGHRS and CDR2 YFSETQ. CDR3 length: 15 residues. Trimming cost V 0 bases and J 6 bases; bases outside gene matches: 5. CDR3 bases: TGCGCCAGCAGCTTGGTCCCGGGAGGGCTCAATGAGCAGTTCTTC. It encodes CASSLVPGGLNEQFF.

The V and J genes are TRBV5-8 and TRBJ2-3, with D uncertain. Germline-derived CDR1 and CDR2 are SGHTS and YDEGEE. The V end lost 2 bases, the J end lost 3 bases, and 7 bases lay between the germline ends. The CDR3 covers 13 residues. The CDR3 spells CASSLRLTDTQYF. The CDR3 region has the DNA TGTGCCAGCAGCTTAAGGCTTACAGATACGCAGTATTTT.